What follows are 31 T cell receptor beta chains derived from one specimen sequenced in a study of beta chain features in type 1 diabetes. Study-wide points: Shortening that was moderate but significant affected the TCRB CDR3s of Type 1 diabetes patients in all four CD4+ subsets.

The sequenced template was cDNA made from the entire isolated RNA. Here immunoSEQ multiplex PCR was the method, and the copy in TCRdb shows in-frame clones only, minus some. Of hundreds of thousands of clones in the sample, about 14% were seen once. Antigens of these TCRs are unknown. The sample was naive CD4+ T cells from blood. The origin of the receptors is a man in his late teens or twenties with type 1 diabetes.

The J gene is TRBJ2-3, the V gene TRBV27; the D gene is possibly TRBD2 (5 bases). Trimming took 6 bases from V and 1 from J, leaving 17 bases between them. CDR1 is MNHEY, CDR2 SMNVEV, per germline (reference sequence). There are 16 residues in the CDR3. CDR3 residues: CASSLVRGSGTDTQYF. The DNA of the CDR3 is TGTGCCAGCAGCTTGGTTCGGGGTAGCGGCACAGATACGCAGTATTTT.

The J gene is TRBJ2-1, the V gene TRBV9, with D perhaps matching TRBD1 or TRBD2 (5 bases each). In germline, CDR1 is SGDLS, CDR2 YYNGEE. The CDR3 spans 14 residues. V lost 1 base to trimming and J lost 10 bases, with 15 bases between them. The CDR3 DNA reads TGTGCCAGCAGCGTAATGGAGAGGGGTGGCGAGCAGTTCTTC. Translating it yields CASSVMERGGEQFF.

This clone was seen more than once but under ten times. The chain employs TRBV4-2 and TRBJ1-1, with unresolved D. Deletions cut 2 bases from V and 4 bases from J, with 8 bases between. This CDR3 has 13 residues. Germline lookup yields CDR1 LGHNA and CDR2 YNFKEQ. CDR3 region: CASSQTETTEAFF. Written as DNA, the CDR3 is TGTGCCAGCAGCCAAACTGAGACCACTGAAGCTTTCTTT.

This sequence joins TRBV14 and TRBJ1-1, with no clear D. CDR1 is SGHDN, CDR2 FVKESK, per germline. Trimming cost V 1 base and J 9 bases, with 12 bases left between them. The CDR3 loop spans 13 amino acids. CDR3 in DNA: TGTGCCAGCAGCCAAGGGGTAGCTAACCAAGCTTTCTTT. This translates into CASSQGVANQAFF.

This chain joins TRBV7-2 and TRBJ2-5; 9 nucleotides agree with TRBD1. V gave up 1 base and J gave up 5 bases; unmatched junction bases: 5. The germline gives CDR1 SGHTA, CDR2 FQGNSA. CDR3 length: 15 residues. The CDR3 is CASSLVQGAGETQYF. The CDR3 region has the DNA TGTGCCAGCAGCTTAGTACAGGGGGCTGGCGAGACCCAGTACTTC.

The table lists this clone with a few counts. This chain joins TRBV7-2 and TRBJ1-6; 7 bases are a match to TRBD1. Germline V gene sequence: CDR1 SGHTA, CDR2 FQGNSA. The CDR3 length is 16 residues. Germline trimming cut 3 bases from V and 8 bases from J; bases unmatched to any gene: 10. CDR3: CASSFPRQGGDSPLHF. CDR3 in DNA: TGTGCCAGCAGCTTTCCTCGACAGGGAGGCGATTCACCCCTCCACTTT.

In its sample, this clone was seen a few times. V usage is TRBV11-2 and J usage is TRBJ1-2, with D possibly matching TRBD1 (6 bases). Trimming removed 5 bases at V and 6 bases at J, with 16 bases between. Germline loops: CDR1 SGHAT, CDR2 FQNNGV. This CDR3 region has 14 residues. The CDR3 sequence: CASSAEQGVDGYTF. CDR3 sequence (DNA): TGTGCCAGCAGCGCAGAACAGGGAGTTGATGGCTACACCTTC.

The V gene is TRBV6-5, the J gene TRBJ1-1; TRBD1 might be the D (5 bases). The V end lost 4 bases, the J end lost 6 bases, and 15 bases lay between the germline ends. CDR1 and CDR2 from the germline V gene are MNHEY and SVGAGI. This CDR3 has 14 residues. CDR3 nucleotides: TGTGCCAGCAGTTCCGACGTACAGGACGCTGAAGCTTTCTTT. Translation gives CASSSDVQDAEAFF.

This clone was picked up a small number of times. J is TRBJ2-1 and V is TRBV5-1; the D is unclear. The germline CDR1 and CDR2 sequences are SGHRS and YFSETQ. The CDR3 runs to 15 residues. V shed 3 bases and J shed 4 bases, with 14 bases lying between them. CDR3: CASSSSGLGYNEQFF. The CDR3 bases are TGCGCCAGCAGCTCCTCGGGCCTCGGGTACAATGAGCAGTTCTTC.

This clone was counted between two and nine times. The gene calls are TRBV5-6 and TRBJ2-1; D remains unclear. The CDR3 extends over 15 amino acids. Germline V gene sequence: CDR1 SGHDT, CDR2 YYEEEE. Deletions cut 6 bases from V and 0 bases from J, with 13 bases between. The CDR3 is CASISSARSYNEQFF. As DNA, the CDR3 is TGTGCCAGCATCAGCTCCGCCCGCTCCTACAATGAGCAGTTCTTC.

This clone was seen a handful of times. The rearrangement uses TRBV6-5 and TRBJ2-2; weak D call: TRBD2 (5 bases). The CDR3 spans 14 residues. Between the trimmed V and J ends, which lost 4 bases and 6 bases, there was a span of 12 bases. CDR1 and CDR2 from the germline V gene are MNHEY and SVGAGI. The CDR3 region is CASSWRLPPGELFF. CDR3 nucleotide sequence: TGTGCCAGCAGTTGGAGGTTACCACCCGGGGAGCTGTTTTTT.

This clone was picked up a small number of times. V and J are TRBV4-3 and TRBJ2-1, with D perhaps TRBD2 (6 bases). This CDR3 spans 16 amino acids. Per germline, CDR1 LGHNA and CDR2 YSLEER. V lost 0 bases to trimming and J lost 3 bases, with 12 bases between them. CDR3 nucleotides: TGCGCCAGCAGCCAAGAGATGGAGGGCTTCTACAATGAGCAGTTCTTC. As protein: CASSQEMEGFYNEQFF.

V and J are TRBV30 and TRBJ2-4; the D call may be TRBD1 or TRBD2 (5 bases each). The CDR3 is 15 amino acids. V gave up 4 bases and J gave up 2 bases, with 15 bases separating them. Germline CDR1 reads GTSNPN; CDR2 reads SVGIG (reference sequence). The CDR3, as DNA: TGTGCCTGGACCCAATCGGGGCGTTCCAAAAACATTCAGTACTTC. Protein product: CAWTQSGRSKNIQYF.

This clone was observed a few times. Written as DNA, the CDR3 is TGCGCCAGCAGCCAGACAGGGGCGCTCTATGGCTACACCTTC. Protein sequence: CASSQTGALYGYTF. This chain joins TRBV4-1 and TRBJ1-2; the match to TRBD1 covers 8 bases. Per the germline V gene, CDR1 is MGHRA and CDR2 is YSYEKL. The CDR3 contains 14 residues. V was clipped by 3 bases and J by 4 bases; unmatched bases: 4.

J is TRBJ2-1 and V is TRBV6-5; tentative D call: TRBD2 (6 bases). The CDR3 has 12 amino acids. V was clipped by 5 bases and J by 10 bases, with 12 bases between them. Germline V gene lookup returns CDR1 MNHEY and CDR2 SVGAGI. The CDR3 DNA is TGTGCCAGCAGTGCCCCCAGCGGGGAGCAGTTCTTC. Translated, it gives CASSAPSGEQFF.

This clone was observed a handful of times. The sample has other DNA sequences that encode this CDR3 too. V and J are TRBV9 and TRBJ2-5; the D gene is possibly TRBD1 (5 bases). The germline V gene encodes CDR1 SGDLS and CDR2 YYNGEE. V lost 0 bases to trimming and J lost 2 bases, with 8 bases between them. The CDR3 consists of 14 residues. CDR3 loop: CASSVGQGQETQYF. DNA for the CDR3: TGTGCCAGCAGCGTAGGTCAGGGTCAAGAGACCCAGTACTTC.

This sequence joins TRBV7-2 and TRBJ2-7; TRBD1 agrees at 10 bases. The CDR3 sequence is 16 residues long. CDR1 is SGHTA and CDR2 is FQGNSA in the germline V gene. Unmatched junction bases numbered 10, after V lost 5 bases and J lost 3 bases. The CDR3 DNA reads TGTGCCAGCAGCGAAAACGCCGGGACAGGGGTCTACGAGCAGTACTTC. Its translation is CASSENAGTGVYEQYF.

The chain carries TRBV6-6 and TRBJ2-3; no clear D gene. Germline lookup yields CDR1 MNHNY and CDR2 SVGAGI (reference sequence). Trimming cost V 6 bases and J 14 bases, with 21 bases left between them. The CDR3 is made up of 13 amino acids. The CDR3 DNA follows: TGTGCCAGCAGCTCTGACGGGCCTCCATCAGGGTATTTT. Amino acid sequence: CASSSDGPPSGYF.

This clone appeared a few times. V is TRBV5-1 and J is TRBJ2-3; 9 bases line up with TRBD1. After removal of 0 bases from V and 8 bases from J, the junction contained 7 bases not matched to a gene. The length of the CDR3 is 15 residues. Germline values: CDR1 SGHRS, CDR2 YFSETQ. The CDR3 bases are TGCGCCAGCAGCTTGGAGGGACAGGGTCGAGGTACGCAGTATTTT. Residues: CASSLEGQGRGTQYF.

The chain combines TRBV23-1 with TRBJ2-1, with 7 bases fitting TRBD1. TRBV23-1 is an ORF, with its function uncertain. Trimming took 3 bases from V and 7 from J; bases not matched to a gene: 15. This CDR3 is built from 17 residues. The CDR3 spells CASSQPPWQGVGNEQFF. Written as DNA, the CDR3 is TGCGCCAGCAGTCAGCCCCCTTGGCAGGGGGTCGGGAATGAGCAGTTCTTC.

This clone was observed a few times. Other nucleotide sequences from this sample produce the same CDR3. CDR3 in amino acids: CAWSVRANTEAFF. CDR3 sequence (DNA): TGTGCCTGGAGTGTTAGGGCCAACACTGAAGCTTTCTTT. The genes are TRBV30 and TRBJ1-1; no firm D call. Trimming stripped 0 bases from V and 2 bases from J, with 7 bases between. CDR3 length: 13 amino acids. Per the germline V gene, CDR1 is GTSNPN and CDR2 is SVGIG (reference sequence).

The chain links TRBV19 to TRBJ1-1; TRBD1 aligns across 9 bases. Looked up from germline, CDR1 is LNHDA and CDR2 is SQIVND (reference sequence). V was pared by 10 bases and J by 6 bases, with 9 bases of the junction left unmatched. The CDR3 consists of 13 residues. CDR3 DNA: TGTGCCACCTCGGGACAGGGCTTCTCTGAAGCTTTCTTT. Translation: CATSGQGFSEAFF. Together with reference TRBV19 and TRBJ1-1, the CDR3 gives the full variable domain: DGGITQSPKYLFRKEGQNVTLSCEQNLNHDAMYWYRQDPGQGLRLIYYSQIVNDFQKGDIAEGYSVSREKKESFPLTVTSAQKNPTAFYLCATSGQGFSEAFFGQGTRLTVV.

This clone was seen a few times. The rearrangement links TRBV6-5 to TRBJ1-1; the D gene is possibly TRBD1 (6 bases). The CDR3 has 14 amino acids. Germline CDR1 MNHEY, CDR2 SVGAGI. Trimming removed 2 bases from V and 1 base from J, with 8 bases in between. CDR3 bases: TGTGCCAGCAGTTACGGGGGGGCGAACACTGAAGCTTTCTTT. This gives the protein CASSYGGANTEAFF.

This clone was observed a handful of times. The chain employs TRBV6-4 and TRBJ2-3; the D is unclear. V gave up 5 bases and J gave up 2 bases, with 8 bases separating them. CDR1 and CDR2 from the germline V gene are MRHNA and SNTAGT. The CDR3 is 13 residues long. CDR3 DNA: TGTGCCAGCAGTTCACAGTTCACAGATACGCAGTATTTT. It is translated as CASSSQFTDTQYF.

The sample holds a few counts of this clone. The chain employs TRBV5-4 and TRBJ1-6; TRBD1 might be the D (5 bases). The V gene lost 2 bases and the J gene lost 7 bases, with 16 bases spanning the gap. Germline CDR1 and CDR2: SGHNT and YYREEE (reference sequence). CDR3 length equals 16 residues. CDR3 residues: CASSLLGGPQNSPLHF. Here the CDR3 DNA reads TGTGCCAGCAGCTTACTGGGGGGACCGCAGAATTCACCCCTCCACTTT.

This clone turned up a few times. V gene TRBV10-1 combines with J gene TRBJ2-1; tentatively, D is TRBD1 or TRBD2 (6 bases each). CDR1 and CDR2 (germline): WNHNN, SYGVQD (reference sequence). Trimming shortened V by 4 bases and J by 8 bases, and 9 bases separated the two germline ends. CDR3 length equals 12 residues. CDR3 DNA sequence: TGCGCCAGCAGTGGGGGGGCGGATGAGCAGTTCTTC. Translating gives CASSGGADEQFF.

The DNA of the CDR3 is TGCAGCGTTGAAGGACCAGCGGGACACGGGGTTGAGCAGTTCTTC. This codes for CSVEGPAGHGVEQFF. The gene calls are TRBV29-1 and TRBJ2-1, with D maybe TRBD2 (7 bases). The CDR3 spans 15 residues. The germline CDR1 and CDR2 sequences are SQVTM and ANQGSEA. V lost 1 base, J lost 9 bases, and 19 bases lay in between.

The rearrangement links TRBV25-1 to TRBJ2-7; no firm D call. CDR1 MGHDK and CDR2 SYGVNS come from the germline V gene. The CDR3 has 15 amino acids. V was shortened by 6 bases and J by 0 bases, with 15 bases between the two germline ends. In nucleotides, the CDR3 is TGTGCCAGCAGGGCCTCCCCCCCCGGCTCCTACGAGCAGTACTTC. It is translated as CASRASPPGSYEQYF.

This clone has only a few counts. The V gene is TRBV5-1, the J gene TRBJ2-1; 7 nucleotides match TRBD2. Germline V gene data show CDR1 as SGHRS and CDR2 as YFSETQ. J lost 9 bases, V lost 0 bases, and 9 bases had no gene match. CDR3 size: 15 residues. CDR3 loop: CASSLVGRESGEQFF. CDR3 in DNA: TGCGCCAGCAGCTTGGTTGGGCGGGAGTCTGGTGAGCAGTTCTTC. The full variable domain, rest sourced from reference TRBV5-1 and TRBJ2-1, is KAGVTQTPRYLIKTRGQQVTLSCSPISGHRSVSWYQQTPGQGLQFLFEYFSETQRNKGNFPGRFSGRQFSNSRSEMNVSTLELGDSALYLCASSLVGRESGEQFFGPGTRLTVL.

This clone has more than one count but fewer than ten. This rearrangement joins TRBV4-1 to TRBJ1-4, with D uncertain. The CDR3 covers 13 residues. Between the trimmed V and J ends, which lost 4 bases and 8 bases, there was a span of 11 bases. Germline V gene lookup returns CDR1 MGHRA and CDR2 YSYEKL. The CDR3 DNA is TGCGCCAGCAGCCGGACCATTGGGGAAAAACTGTTTTTT. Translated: CASSRTIGEKLFF.

The CDR3, as DNA: TGTGCCAGCAGTAGTAGCTCTGGAAACACCATATATTTT. The encoded protein is CASSSSSGNTIYF. This chain uses TRBV6-6 with TRBJ1-3; D ambiguous. The V gene's germline CDR1 is MNHNY and CDR2 SVGAGI (reference sequence). The CDR3 is 13 residues long. V was clipped by 5 bases and J by 0 bases, with 5 bases between them.